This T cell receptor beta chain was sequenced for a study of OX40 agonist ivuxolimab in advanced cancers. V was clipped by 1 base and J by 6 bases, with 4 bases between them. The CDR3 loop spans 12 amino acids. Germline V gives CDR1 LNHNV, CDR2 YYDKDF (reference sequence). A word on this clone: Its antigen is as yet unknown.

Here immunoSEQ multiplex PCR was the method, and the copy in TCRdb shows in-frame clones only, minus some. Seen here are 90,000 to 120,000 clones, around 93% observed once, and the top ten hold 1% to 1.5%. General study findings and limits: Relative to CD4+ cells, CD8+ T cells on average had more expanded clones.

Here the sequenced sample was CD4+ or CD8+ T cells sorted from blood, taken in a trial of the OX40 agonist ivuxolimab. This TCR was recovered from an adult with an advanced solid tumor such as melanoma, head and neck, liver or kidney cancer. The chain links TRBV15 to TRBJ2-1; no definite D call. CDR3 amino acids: CATSRGANEQFF. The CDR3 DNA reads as TGTGCCACCAGCAGAGGAGCCAATGAGCAGTTCTTC. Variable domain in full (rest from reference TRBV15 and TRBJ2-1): DAMVIQNPRYQVTQFGKPVTLSCSQTLNHNVMYWYQQKSSQAPKLLFHYYDKDFNNEADTPDNFQSRRPNTSFCFLDIRSPGLGDTAMYLCATSRGANEQFFGPGTRLTVL.